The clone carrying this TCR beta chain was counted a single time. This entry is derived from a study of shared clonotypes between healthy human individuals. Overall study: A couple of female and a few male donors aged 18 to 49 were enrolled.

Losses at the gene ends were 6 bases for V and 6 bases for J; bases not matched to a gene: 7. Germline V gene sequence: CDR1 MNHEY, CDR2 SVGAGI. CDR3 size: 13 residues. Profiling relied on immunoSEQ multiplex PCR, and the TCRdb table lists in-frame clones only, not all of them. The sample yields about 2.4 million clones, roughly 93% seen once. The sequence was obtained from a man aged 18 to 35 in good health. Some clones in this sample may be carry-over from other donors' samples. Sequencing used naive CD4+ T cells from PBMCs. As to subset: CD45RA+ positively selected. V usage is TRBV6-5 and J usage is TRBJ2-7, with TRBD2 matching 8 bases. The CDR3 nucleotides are TGTGCCAGCAGGGGACTAGTCAGCGGCGAGCAGTACTTC. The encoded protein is CASRGLVSGEQYF.